The 20 T cell receptor beta chains below come from one sample, sequenced in a study of cytomegalovirus exposure and HLA in healthy donors. PCR was performed using 60 Vbeta and 13 Jbeta primers. Sequenced by immunoSEQ multiplex PCR; TCRdb stores in-frame clones only, minus some. The sample has 90,000 to 130,000 clones; the top ten hold roughly 3.5%. The material sequenced was PBMCs. These receptor sequences come from a man under 40 in good health and CMV-seronegative.

The V gene is TRBV18, the J gene TRBJ2-1, with 15 nucleotides matching TRBD2. This CDR3 contains 20 residues. In germline, CDR1 is KGHSH, CDR2 LQKENI. The junction had 10 bases not matched to a gene; V was cut back by 4 bases and J by 0 bases. The CDR3 DNA reads TGTGCCAGCTCACTCCGGACTAGCGGGGGGGCGCGTAGCTCCTACAATGAGCAGTTCTTC. Translating it yields CASSLRTSGGARSSYNEQFF.

The genes are TRBV5-1 and TRBJ2-7; TRBD1 matches at 8 bases. After removal of 4 bases from V and 3 bases from J, the junction contained 9 bases not matched to a gene. Per germline, CDR1 SGHRS and CDR2 YFSETQ. The length of the CDR3 is 15 residues. Here the CDR3 reads CASSRAQGALYEQYF. The CDR3 DNA is TGCGCCAGCAGCCGGGCCCAGGGGGCCCTCTACGAGCAGTACTTC.

The chain recombines TRBV11-3 with TRBJ2-1; weak D call: TRBD2 (6 bases). The germline V gene encodes CDR1 SGHNT and CDR2 YENEEA. Trimming removed 5 bases at V and 7 bases at J, with 18 bases between. This CDR3 is 15 amino acids long. The chain's CDR3 is CASSPSPGAGNEQFF. The CDR3 nucleotides read TGTGCCAGCAGCCCTAGTCCCGGGGCGGGGAATGAGCAGTTCTTC.

The genes are TRBV19 and TRBJ2-1; a weak D match, TRBD2 (6 bases). The length of the CDR3 is 14 residues. Per germline, CDR1 LNHDA and CDR2 SQIVND (reference sequence). V dropped 4 bases and J dropped 6 bases, with 13 bases sitting between them. CDR3 sequence: CASSTDERVNEQFF. The CDR3 coding sequence is TGTGCCAGTAGTACCGACGAGCGGGTCAATGAGCAGTTCTTC.

The V and J genes are TRBV4-1 and TRBJ2-1; no firm D call. CDR3 length: 16 residues. V was trimmed by 1 base and J by 0 bases, leaving 10 bases between them. From germline, CDR1 is MGHRA and CDR2 YSYEKL. This CDR3 is CASSQGHSSSYNEQFF. CDR3 coding DNA: TGCGCCAGCAGCCAAGGGCACAGTAGCTCCTACAATGAGCAGTTCTTC.

The chain is built from TRBV7-3 and TRBJ1-4; D remains ambiguous. Trimming removed 5 bases at V and 8 bases at J, with 18 bases between. In germline, CDR1 is SGHTA, CDR2 FQGTGA. CDR3 size: 15 residues. CDR3 coding DNA: TGTGCCAGCAGCCCCAACGGCCGAGGTGCGGAAAAACTGTTTTTT. It is translated as CASSPNGRGAEKLFF.

This sequence joins TRBV9 and TRBJ2-5; the D gene is possibly TRBD1 (6 bases). Between the trimmed V and J ends, which lost 3 bases and 2 bases, there was a span of 8 bases. The CDR3 is 13 amino acids. The V gene's germline CDR1 is SGDLS and CDR2 YYNGEE. The CDR3 reads CASSERGQETQYF. The CDR3 coding sequence is TGTGCCAGCAGCGAAAGGGGGCAAGAGACCCAGTACTTC.

The rearrangement links TRBV5-1 to TRBJ2-7, with D tentatively TRBD2 (7 bases). Trimming removed 4 bases at V and 1 base at J, with 15 bases between. This CDR3 has 15 residues. Germline CDR1 SGHRS, CDR2 YFSETQ. The CDR3 here is CASSPGGQRSYEQYF. The CDR3, as DNA: TGCGCCAGCAGCCCCGGGGGGCAGAGGTCCTACGAGCAGTACTTC. Looking up the rest from reference TRBV5-1 and TRBJ2-7 gives the full variable domain: KAGVTQTPRYLIKTRGQQVTLSCSPISGHRSVSWYQQTPGQGLQFLFEYFSETQRNKGNFPGRFSGRQFSNSRSEMNVSTLELGDSALYLCASSPGGQRSYEQYFGPGTRLTVT.

V is TRBV11-3 and J is TRBJ2-2; 8 bases are shared with TRBD1. Germline V gives CDR1 SGHNT, CDR2 YENEEA. J gave up 4 bases and V 5 bases, and 9 bases lay outside the gene matches. This CDR3 is 16 amino acids long. In DNA, the CDR3 is TGTGCCAGCAGCCGAGCGACAGGGGCAAGCACCGGGGAGCTGTTTTTT. Translation gives CASSRATGASTGELFF.

The CDR3 sequence: CASPGTGGKVGETQYF. The CDR3, as DNA: TGCGCCAGCCCCGGGACAGGGGGAAAAGTAGGAGAGACCCAGTACTTC. The chain is built from TRBV10-2 and TRBJ2-5, with 11 bases that match TRBD1. The CDR3 runs to 16 residues. V was clipped by 8 bases and J by 4 bases; unmatched bases: 12. Germline CDR1 reads WSHSY; CDR2 reads SAAADI.

DNA of the CDR3: TGTGCCAGTAGTATAAAACTAGCGCCCGGGGAGCTGTTTTTT. It yields the protein CASSIKLAPGELFF. The genes are TRBV19 and TRBJ2-2, with 7 bases aligning to TRBD2. The CDR3 extends over 14 amino acids. The J segment lost 6 bases and the V segment lost 2 bases, leaving 3 bases of the junction unmatched. CDR1 is LNHDA and CDR2 is SQIVND in the germline V gene (reference sequence).

This chain connects TRBV5-1 to TRBJ2-1, with 9 bases identical to TRBD1. The germline CDR1 and CDR2 sequences are SGHRS and YFSETQ. After removal of 3 bases from V and 4 bases from J, the junction contained 8 bases not matched to a gene. The CDR3 is 16 residues long. CDR3 nucleotides: TGCGCCAGCAGCTCCGGGACAGGGAAGATGTACAATGAGCAGTTCTTC. Protein sequence: CASSSGTGKMYNEQFF.

The V call is TRBV5-1, the J call TRBJ1-3, with 8 positions matching TRBD1. CDR1 and CDR2 (germline): SGHRS, YFSETQ. The CDR3 contains 16 residues. V shed 4 bases, J shed 2 bases, and the junction held 8 bases outside the gene matches. Here the CDR3 reads CASSAGQGLAGNTIYF. CDR3 nucleotides: TGCGCCAGCAGCGCTGGACAGGGTTTAGCTGGAAACACCATATATTTT.

The V call is TRBV28, the J call TRBJ1-5, with D possibly matching TRBD1 (6 bases). In germline, CDR1 is MDHEN, CDR2 SYDVKM. This CDR3 comprises 17 residues. With 4 bases removed from V and 1 base from J, the gap between germline ends came to 17 bases. The CDR3 DNA reads as TGTGCCAGCAGTTCCGATATTTTGGACAGCAGCAATCAGCCCCAGCATTTT. Translation gives CASSSDILDSSNQPQHF. Looking up the rest from reference TRBV28 and TRBJ1-5 gives the full variable domain: DVKVTQSSRYLVKRTGEKVFLECVQDMDHENMFWYRQDPGLGLRLIYFSYDVKMKEKGDIPEGYSVSREKKERFSLILESASTNQTSMYLCASSSDILDSSNQPQHFGDGTRLSIL.

This chain connects TRBV4-2 to TRBJ1-1, with D unresolved. This CDR3 is built from 14 residues. The germline CDR1 and CDR2 sequences are LGHNA and YNFKEQ. V was shortened by 1 base and J by 1 base, with 7 bases between the two germline ends. Here the CDR3 DNA reads TGTGCCAGCAGCCAAGCGGGAAGGAACACTGAAGCTTTCTTT. It translates to CASSQAGRNTEAFF.

This sequence joins TRBV6-4 and TRBJ2-2; no firm D call. The CDR3 runs to 13 residues. Germline CDR1 is MRHNA and CDR2 is SNTAGT. Deletions cut 6 bases from V and 2 bases from J, with 7 bases between. CDR3: CASSLFNTGELFF. Here the CDR3 DNA reads TGTGCCAGCAGCCTCTTTAACACCGGGGAGCTGTTTTTT.

The chain carries TRBV15 and TRBJ2-7; 11 positions agree with TRBD1. Trimming cost V 5 bases and J 3 bases; bases outside gene matches: 6. There are 15 residues in the CDR3. Germline loops: CDR1 LNHNV, CDR2 YYDKDF (reference sequence). Here the CDR3 reads CATSPQGTGGYEQYF. CDR3 DNA: TGTGCCACCAGCCCCCAGGGGACAGGGGGCTACGAGCAGTACTTC.

The rearrangement uses TRBV27 and TRBJ1-1, with TRBD1 matching over 12 bases. Germline V CDR1 and CDR2: MNHEY, SMNVEV (reference sequence). The CDR3 spans 16 residues. The ends lost 4 bases at V and 4 bases at J; junction bases unmatched: 7. CDR3 sequence reads: CASSYGTGGWITEAFF. The CDR3 DNA follows: TGTGCCAGCAGTTATGGGACAGGGGGCTGGATCACTGAAGCTTTCTTT.

The chain joins TRBV4-1 to TRBJ2-1; 8 positions match TRBD2. The germline V gene has CDR1 MGHRA and CDR2 YSYEKL. V dropped 4 bases and J dropped 2; count of bases not matched to a gene: 7. The CDR3 is 16 residues long. Here the CDR3 reads CASSRTAGGPYNEQFF. DNA of the CDR3: TGCGCCAGCAGCCGGACGGCGGGGGGCCCCTACAATGAGCAGTTCTTC.

CDR3 sequence: CASSPGGENIQYF. Written as DNA, the CDR3 is TGTGCCAGCAGCCCTGGGGGGGAAAACATTCAGTACTTC. The chain links TRBV7-2 to TRBJ2-4, with 7 nucleotides matching TRBD2. Trimming removed 5 bases from V and 5 bases from J; junction bases left unmatched: 3. Germline CDR1 SGHTA, CDR2 FQGNSA. The CDR3 loop spans 13 amino acids.